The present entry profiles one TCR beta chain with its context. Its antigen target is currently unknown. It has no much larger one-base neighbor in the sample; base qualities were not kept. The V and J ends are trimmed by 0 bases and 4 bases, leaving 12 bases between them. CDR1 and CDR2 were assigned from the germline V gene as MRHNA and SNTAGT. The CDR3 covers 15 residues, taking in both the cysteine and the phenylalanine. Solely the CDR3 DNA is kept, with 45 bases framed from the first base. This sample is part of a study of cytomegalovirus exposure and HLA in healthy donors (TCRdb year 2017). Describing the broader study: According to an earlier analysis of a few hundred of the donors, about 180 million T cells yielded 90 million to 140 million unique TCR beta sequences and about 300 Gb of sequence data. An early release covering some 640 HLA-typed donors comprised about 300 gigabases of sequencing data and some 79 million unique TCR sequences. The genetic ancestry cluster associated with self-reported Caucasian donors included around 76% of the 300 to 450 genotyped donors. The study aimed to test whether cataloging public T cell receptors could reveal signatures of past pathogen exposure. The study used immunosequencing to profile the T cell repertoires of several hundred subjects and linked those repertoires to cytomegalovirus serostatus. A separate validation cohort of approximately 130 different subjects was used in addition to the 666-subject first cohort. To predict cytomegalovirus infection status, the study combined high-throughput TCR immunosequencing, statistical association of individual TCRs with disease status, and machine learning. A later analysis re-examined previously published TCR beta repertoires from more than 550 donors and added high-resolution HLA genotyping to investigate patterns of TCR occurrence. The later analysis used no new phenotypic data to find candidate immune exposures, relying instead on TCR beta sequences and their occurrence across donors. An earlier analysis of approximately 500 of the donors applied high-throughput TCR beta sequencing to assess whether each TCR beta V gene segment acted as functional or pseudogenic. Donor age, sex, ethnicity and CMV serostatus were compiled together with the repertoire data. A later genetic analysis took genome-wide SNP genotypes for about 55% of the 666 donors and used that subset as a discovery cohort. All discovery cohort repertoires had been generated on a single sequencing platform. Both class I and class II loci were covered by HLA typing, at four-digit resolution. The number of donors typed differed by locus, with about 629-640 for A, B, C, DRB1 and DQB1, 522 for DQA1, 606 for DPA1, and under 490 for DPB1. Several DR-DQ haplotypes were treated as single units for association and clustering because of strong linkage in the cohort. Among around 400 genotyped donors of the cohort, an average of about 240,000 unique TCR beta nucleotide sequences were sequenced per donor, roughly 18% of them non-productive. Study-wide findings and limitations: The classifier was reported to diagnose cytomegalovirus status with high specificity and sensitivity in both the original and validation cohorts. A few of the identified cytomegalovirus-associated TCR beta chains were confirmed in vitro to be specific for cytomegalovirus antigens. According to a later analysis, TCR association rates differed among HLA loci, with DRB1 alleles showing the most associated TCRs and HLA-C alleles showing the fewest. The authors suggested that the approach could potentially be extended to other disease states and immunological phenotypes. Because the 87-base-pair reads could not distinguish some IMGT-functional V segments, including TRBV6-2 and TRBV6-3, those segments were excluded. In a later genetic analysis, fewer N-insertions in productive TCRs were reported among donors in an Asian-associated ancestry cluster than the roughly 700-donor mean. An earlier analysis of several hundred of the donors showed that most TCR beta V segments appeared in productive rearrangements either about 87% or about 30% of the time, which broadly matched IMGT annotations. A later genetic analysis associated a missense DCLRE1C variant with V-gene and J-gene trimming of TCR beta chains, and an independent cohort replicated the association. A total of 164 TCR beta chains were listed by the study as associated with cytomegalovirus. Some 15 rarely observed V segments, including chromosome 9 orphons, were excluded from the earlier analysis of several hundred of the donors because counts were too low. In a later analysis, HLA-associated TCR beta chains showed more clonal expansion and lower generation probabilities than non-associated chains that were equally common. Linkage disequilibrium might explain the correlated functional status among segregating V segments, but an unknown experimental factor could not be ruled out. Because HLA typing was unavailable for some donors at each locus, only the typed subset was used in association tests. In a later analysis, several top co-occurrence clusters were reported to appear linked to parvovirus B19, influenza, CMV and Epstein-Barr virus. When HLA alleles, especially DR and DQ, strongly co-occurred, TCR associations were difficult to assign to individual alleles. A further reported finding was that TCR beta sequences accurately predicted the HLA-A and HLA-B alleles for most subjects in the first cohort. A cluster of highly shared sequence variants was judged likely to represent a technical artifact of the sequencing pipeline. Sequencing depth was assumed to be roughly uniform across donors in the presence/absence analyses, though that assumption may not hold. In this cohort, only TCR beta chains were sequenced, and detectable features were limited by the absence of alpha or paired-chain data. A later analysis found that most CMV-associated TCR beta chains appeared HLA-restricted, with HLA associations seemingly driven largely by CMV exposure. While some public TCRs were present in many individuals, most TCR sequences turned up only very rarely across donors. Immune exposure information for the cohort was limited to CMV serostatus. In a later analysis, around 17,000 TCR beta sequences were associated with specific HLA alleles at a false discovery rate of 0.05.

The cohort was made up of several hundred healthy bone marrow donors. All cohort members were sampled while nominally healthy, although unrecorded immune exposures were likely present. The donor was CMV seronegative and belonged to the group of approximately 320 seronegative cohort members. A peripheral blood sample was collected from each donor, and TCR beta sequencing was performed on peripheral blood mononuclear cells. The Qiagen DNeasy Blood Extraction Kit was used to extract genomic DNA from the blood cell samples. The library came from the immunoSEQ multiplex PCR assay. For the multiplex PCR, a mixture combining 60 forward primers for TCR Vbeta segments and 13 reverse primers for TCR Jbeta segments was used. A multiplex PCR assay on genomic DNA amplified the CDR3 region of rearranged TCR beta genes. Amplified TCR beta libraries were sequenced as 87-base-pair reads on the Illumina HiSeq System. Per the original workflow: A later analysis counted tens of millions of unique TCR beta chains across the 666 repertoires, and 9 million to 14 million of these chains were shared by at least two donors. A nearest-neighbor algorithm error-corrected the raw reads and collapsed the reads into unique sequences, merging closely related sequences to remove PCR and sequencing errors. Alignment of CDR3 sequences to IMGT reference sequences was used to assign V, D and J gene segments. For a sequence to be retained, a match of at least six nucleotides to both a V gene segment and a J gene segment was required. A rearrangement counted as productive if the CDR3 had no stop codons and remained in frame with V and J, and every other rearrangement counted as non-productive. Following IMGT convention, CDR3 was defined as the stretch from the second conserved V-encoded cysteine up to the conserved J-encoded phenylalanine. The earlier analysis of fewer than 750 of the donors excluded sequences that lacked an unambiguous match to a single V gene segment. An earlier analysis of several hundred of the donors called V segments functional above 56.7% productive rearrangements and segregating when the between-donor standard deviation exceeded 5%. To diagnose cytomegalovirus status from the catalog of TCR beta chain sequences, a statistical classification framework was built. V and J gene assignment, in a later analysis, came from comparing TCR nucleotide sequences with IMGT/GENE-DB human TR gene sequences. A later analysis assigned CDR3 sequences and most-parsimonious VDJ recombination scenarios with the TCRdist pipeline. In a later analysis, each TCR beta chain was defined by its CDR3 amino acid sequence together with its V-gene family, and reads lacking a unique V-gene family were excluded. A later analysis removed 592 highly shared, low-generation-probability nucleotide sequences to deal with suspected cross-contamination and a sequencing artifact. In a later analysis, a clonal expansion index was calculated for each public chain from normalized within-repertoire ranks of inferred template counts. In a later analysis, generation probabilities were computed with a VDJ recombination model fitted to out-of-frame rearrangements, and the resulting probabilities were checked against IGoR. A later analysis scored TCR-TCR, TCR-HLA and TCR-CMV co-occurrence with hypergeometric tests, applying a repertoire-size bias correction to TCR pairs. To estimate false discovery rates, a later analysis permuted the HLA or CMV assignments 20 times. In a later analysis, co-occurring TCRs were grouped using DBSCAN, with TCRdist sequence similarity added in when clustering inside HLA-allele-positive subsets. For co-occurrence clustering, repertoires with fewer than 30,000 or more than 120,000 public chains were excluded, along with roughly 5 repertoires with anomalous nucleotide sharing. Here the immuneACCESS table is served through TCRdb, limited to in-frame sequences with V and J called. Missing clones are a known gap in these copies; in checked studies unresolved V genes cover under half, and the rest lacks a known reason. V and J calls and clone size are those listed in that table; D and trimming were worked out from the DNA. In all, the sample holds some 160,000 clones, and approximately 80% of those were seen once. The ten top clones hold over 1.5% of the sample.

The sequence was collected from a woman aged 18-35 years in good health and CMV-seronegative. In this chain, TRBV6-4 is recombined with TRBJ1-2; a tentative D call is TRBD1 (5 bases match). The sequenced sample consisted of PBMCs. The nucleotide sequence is TGTGCCAGCAGTGACTCAAGGGGCAAGAGCTATGGCTACACCTTC. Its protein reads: CASSDSRGKSYGYTF.